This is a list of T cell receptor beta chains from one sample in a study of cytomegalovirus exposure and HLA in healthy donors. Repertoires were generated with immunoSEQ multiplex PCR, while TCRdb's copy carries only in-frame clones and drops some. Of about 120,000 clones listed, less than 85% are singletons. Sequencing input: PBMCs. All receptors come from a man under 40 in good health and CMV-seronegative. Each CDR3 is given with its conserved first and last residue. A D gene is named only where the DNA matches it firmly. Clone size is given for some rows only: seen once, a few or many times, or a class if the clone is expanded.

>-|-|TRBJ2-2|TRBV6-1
TGTGCCAGCAGTGTGGCAGCGGTAACGAACACCGGGGAGCTGTTTTTT
CASSVAAVTNTGELFF
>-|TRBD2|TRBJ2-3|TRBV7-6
TGTGCCAGTAAACCCGATACAAAATTAGCGGGAGAGGGAGATACGCAGTATTTT
CASKPDTKLAGEGDTQYF
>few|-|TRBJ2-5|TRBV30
TGTGCCTCCTACCCGGTGGAGGAGACCCAGTACTTC
CASYPVEETQYF
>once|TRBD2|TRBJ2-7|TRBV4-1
TGCGCCAGCAGCCCAGCTAGCGGGAGAACGAGCTACGAGCAGTACTTC
CASSPASGRTSYEQYF
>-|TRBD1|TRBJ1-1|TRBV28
TGTGCCAGCAGTTTTGCCCAGGGGGCGAGGACTGAAGCTTTCTTT
CASSFAQGARTEAFF
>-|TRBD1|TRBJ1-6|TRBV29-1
TGCAGCGTTGGACAGGGCTATAATTCACCCCTCCACTTT
CSVGQGYNSPLHF
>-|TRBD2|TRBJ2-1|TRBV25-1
TGTGCCAGCAGTCCAAGTGGACTGGGGGGGAGCGAGCAGTTCTTC
CASSPSGLGGSEQFF
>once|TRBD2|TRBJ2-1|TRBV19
TGTGCCAGTAGTGTAGGGACTAGCGGCTACAATGAGCAGTTCTTC
CASSVGTSGYNEQFF
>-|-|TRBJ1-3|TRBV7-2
TGTGCCAGCAGCTTAGTGTCCAGAACGGGAAACACCATATATTTT
CASSLVSRTGNTIYF
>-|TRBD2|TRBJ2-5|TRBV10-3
TGTGCCACCGGACTCGGACTAGCAGAAGGGGAGACCCAGTACTTC
CATGLGLAEGETQYF
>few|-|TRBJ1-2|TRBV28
TGTGCCAGCAGGATCGACAGATATGGCTACACCTTC
CASRIDRYGYTF
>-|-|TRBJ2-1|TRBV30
TGTGCCTGGAGTGTGGGAGCCTACAATGAGCAGTTCTTC
CAWSVGAYNEQFF
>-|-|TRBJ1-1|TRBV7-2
TGTGCCAGCAGCTTAGCGCGATCTAACACTGAAGCTTTCTTT
CASSLARSNTEAFF
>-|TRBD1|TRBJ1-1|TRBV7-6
TGTGCCAGCAGCTTAATCGGACAGGTTACAGACACTGAAGCTTTCTTT
CASSLIGQVTDTEAFF
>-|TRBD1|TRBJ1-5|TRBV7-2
TGTGCCAGCAGCTTAGGGGAGGACAGGGTTCTTTATCCCCAGAATTTT
CASSLGEDRVLYPQNF
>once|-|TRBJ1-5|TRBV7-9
TGTTCCAGCAGCTTAGGGCAGTCTAGCAATCAGCCCCAGCATTTT
CSSSLGQSSNQPQHF
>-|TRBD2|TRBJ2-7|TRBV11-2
TGTGCCAGCAGCTTAGTGGGCGGGGGTTTTACCTCCTACGAGCAGTACTTC
CASSLVGGGFTSYEQYF
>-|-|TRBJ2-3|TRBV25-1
TGTGCCAGCAGTACGGGGGAACAGGTGGGGACAGATACGCAGTATTTT
CASSTGEQVGTDTQYF
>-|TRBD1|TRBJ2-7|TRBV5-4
TGTGCCAGCAGCTCACGGGACAGGTCGTCCTACGAGCAGTACTTC
CASSSRDRSSYEQYF
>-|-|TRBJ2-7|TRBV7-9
TGTGCCAGCAGCCCCTCGATGGGCATAGAGCAGTACTTC
CASSPSMGIEQYF